This T cell receptor (beta chain) appears in the sequencing data of a study of blood T cells in healthy people across ages (dated by TCRdb to between 2014 and 2016). In terms of the full investigation: In model experiments, roughly one uniquely barcoded TCR beta cDNA molecule per two T cells was captured by template switching. To track age-related changes in TCR beta repertoire diversity, the study relied on deep sequencing normalized with unique cDNA molecular identifiers. The donors were split into four age groups: young (average around 15 years), middle-aged (39), aged (around 67) and long-lived (under 85). To avoid experimental bias, donors of different ages were spread randomly across the sequencing lanes. Using the same blood draw, the study looked at two additional independent replicas of 1 million unique cDNA reads for two donors, one aged 18 to 30 and the other aged 80 or older.

The CDR3 runs 14 amino acids, cysteine and phenylalanine included. The read is trimmed to its CDR3 DNA, 42 bases read in frame from base 1. V is shortened by 6 bases, J by 4 bases, and the region joining them spans 18 bases. CDR1 and CDR2 (DFQATT, SNEGSKA) derive from the germline V gene (reference sequence). Details on this clonotype: Which antigen it targets is not known. Base-call qualities are not available, and no considerably larger clone is one nucleotide away.

The approximately 41 donors, aged 6 to 90 years, were systemically healthy Caucasian individuals from Russia. Each donor gave ten milliliters of peripheral blood, collected into EDTA-treated Vacutainer tubes. Ficoll-Paque density-gradient centrifugation was used to isolate PBMCs, with at least 6.5 million per sample. Trizol reagent was used to extract total RNA from PBMCs, with at least 6 micrograms per sample. For every donor, flow cytometry on a PBMC aliquot measured the percentage of naive CD45RAhigh/CD27high T cells. The protocol used for the library was 5' RACE. This sample was sequenced with an Illumina HiSeq 2500. A second PCR of about 7 to 12 cycles was run with a J-beta primer mix and a sample-barcoded 5' primer. A template-switch 5' adaptor carrying 12 random nucleotides introduced a unique molecular identifier onto each TCR beta cDNA molecule. Each sample yielded at least 2.5 million CDR3-containing paired-end reads. All of the RNA was converted into first-strand cDNA using the Mint cDNA synthesis kit, with a TRBC-specific oligonucleotide serving as the primer. Following uracil-DNA glycosylase treatment, all cDNA underwent a first 18-cycle PCR with the universal primers M1SS and BC2_uni_R. In the original analysis: Each sample was normalized by randomly selecting 1 million high-quality reads, each carrying a distinct molecular identifier. Instead of being binned into consensus sequences, reads with shared molecular identifiers were discarded. MiTCR, run with a Q25 quality threshold and the strictest error-elimination algorithm, handled CDR3 identification, clonotype clustering and error correction. A nonparametric unseen species model using Euler transformation provided a lower-bound estimate of total TCR beta diversity. The public reads were quality trimmed at Q25 with fastp and then assembled into clones with MiXCR by TCRdb, keeping productive beta chains. CDR3 protein duplicates are merged, each entry listing the most common genes and DNA. Clone size and V and J calls follow TCRdb, not the original study. The sample profile shows about 830,000 distinct CDR3 sequences; 55% to 75% of them were found once. Jointly, the top ten make up roughly 22% of the sample.

Broader findings and caveats from the paper: Because profiling used bulk unsorted PBMCs, naive and antigen-experienced compartments could not be compared conclusively. Observed TCR beta diversity correlated strongly with the percentage of naive T cells measured by flow cytometry. Compared with the aged group, the long-lived group had more naive CD4+ T cells, fewer expanded clones and increased TCR diversity, suggesting age selection. As age increased, observed TCR beta diversity per million T cells dropped in a roughly linear way, and a significant reduction was already evident by age around 41. Because donor CMV infection status was unknown, age-related changes in expanded clonotypes were potentially confounded. Total diversity estimates from one million sequenced T cells were considered lower bounds and underestimates.

Source material: blood. This clonotype originated in a man aged 30-40 years in good health. The V and J genes are TRBV20-1 and TRBJ2-5; the D call could be TRBD1 or TRBD2, with each sharing 5 bases. The CDR3 region reads CSAKTGTRGETQYF. The nucleotide sequence reads TGCAGTGCCAAGACCGGGACCCGTGGAGAGACCCAGTACTTC.